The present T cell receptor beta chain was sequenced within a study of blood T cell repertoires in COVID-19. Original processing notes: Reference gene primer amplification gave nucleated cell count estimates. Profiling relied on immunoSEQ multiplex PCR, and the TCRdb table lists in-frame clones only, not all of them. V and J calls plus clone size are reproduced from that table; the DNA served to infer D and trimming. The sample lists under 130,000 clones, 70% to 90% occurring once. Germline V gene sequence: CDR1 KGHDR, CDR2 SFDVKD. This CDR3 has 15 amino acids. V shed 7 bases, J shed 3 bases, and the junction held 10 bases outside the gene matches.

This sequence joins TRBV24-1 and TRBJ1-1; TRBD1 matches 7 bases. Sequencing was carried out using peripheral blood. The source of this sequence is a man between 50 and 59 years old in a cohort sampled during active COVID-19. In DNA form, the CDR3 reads TGTGCCACCAGGGGGACAGATCTAGGGGACACTGAAGCTTTCTTT. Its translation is CATRGTDLGDTEAFF.